This T cell receptor beta chain was captured in a study of Ad26.COV2.S vaccination and SARS-CoV-2 variants. Study information: This donor came from the COV1001 trial of Ad26.COV2.S. In the study, Ad26.COV2.S was injected intramuscularly once, or twice 56 days apart.

TCRdb keeps only in-frame clones here, not all; method: immunoSEQ multiplex PCR. The sample records fewer than 400,000 clones, 70% to 90% being singletons. The CDR3 contains 16 residues. With V trimmed by 1 base and J by 5 bases, 5 bases remained unmatched. Germline V gene sequence: CDR1 MGHRA, CDR2 YSYEKL. Treatment defined: approximately 18 received Ad26.COV2.S at low or high dose, single or two shots; about 5 received placebo; per-sample allocation not given. Day 63 after the first injection of vaccine or placebo was the sampling time. The clonotype originates from a person between 18 and 59 years old who received the Ad26.COV2.S COVID-19 vaccine or a placebo. The sequencing used peripheral blood, collected in a trial of Ad26.COV2.S vaccine versus placebo. The V and J genes are TRBV4-1 and TRBJ2-1; 10 positions agree with TRBD2. The CDR3 reads CASSQAALAGDNEQFF. In DNA form, the CDR3 reads TGCGCCAGCAGCCAAGCGGCTCTAGCGGGGGACAATGAGCAGTTCTTC.